These 14 T cell receptor beta chains were all obtained from the same sample, sequenced in a study of T cells in Graves' hyperthyroidism and ophthalmopathy. RNA transcripts provided the source from which TCR beta CDR3 regions were amplified. Initially, a first-round RT-PCR of the TCR CDR3 employed the HTBI primer set. TCRdb used MiXCR to reprocess the multiplex PCR reads, holding one entry per CDR3 protein. Here the sample spans 500,000 to 600,000 distinct CDR3 sequences, around 17% being singletons. Material: blood. The receptors come from a young woman with Graves' hyperthyroidism.

The sample holds many counts of this clonotype. The rearrangement links TRBV6-1 to TRBJ2-3, with a tentative D call TRBD2 (5 bases). CDR1 and CDR2 (germline): MNHNS, SASEGT. The CDR3 sequence is 15 residues long. V lost 1 base and J 0 bases, leaving 8 bases between the germline ends. The CDR3 DNA is TGTGCCAGCAGTGAAGTTTGGACTAGCACAGATACGCAGTATTTT. This translates into CASSEVWTSTDTQYF.

The chain combines TRBV5-6 with TRBJ1-2; a possible D gene is TRBD1 (6 bases). Germline CDR1 and CDR2: SGHDT and YYEEEE. V was pared by 5 bases and J by 8 bases, with 16 bases between. The CDR3 has 13 amino acids. CDR3 in DNA: TGTGCCAGCAGGGGAAACAGGGAGTTAGGCTACACCTTC. It is translated as CASRGNRELGYTF.

The chain joins TRBV6-2 or TRBV6-3 to TRBJ2-7, with D tentatively TRBD2 (6 bases). Trimming took 8 bases from V and 1 from J, leaving 12 bases between them. There are 13 residues in the CDR3. The V gene's germline CDR1 is MNHEY and CDR2 SVGEGT. CDR3 protein: CASCASESYEQYF. CDR3 DNA: TGTGCCAGCTGTGCTAGCGAGTCCTACGAGCAGTACTTC.

V gene TRBV9 combines with J gene TRBJ2-1; TRBD2 matches at 10 bases. This CDR3 is built from 16 residues. The germline V gene has CDR1 SGDLS and CDR2 YYNGEE. Losses at the gene ends were 0 bases for V and 0 bases for J; bases not matched to a gene: 0. This chain's CDR3 is CASSVVAGGSYNEQFF. Here the CDR3 DNA reads TGTGCCAGCAGCGTAGTAGCGGGGGGCTCCTACAATGAGCAGTTCTTC.

At least ten counts were recorded for this clonotype. This chain connects TRBV20-1 to TRBJ2-7; 9 positions match TRBD2. The CDR3 has 14 residues. J lost 3 bases, V lost 3 bases, and 6 bases had no gene match. Per germline, CDR1 DFQATT and CDR2 SNEGSKA (reference sequence). CDR3 sequence: CSARKREVNYEQYF. The DNA for the CDR3 is TGCAGTGCTAGGAAGCGGGAGGTTAACTACGAGCAGTACTTC.

Comment on this clonotype: Its ends do not fully match the called genes, so a read error is possible. The rearrangement links TRBV6-1 to TRBJ2-7; perhaps TRBD1 as D (6 bases). The CDR3 has 14 residues. CDR1 MNHNS and CDR2 SASEGT come from the germline V gene. The CDR3 DNA reads as TGTGCCAGCAGTGAAGAGGGGACACTCTACGGGCAGTACTTC. Translating gives CASSEEGTLYGQYF.

This clonotype was detected ten times or more. The chain recombines TRBV20-1 with TRBJ2-1; D is undetermined. This CDR3 comprises 13 residues. Trimming stripped 5 bases from V and 10 bases from J, with 18 bases between. In germline, CDR1 is DFQATT, CDR2 SNEGSKA (reference sequence). The CDR3, as DNA: TGCAGTGCTCCACGTATTCGCGGTGGCGAGCAGTTCTTC. Protein: CSAPRIRGGEQFF.

This clonotype was found a few times. At one end the junction does not follow the germline gene, possibly because of a read error. The rearrangement links TRBV7-9 to TRBJ2-5; 8 bases match TRBD2. Per germline, CDR1 SEHNR and CDR2 FQNEAQ (reference sequence). The CDR3 loop spans 17 amino acids. CDR3 nucleotides: TGTCCCAGCAGCTTACGAATGAGCGGGGGAATCCAAGAGACCCAGTACTTC. As protein: CPSSLRMSGGIQETQYF.

The CDR3 nucleotides are TGTGCCAGCAGTCTAGAGACAGGTTGGGTTGAGACCCAGTACTTC. This translates into CASSLETGWVETQYF. The chain employs TRBV12-3 or TRBV12-4 and TRBJ2-5; possible D gene TRBD1, 6 bases. This CDR3 spans 15 amino acids. The V gene lost 5 bases and the J gene lost 5 bases, with 18 bases spanning the gap.

The V and J genes are TRBV7-9 and TRBJ1-1; 7 bases match TRBD1. CDR1 and CDR2 from the germline V gene are SEHNR and FQNEAQ (reference sequence). Germline trimming cut 6 bases from V and 8 bases from J; bases unmatched to any gene: 24. The CDR3 totals 18 residues. The CDR3 sequence is CASSYLDRAQLNTLEAFF. Here the CDR3 DNA reads TGTGCCAGCAGTTACCTAGACAGGGCCCAACTCAATACCTTGGAAGCTTTCTTT.

The chain joins TRBV6-1 to TRBJ2-3, with 13 bases fitting TRBD2. The V and J ends lost 6 bases and 1 base, in that order; junction bases with no gene match: 10. This CDR3 has 18 residues. Germline CDR1 reads MNHNS; CDR2 reads SASEGT. CDR3 DNA sequence: TGTGCCAGCAGGGATGGACTAGCGGGGGCACGCCGCACAGATACGCAGTATTTT. Protein: CASRDGLAGARRTDTQYF.

This rearrangement joins TRBV10-2 to TRBJ2-1; 8 bases match TRBD2. CDR1 is WSHSY and CDR2 is SAAADI in the germline V gene. Trimming took 6 bases from V and 1 from J; bases not matched to a gene: 5. The CDR3 is made up of 15 amino acids. This CDR3 is CASRGSGSSYNEQFF. CDR3 sequence (DNA): TGCGCCAGCAGAGGAAGCGGGAGTTCCTACAATGAGCAGTTCTTC.

There are a few counts of this clonotype. This chain links TRBV4-1 with TRBJ1-1; D is possibly TRBD1 (5 bases). The CDR3 extends over 16 amino acids. Between the trimmed V and J ends, which lost 0 bases and 4 bases, there was a span of 15 bases. Germline-derived CDR1 and CDR2 are MGHRA and YSYEKL. CDR3 nucleotides: TGCGCCAGCAGCCAAGATAAGGGGACCAGGACCACTGAAGCTTTCTTT. The encoded protein is CASSQDKGTRTTEAFF.

This clonotype was detected a few times. This chain connects TRBV19 to TRBJ1-5; no firm D call. The CDR3 has 16 amino acids. Germline V lookup: CDR1 LNHDA, CDR2 SQIVND (reference sequence). V lost 0 bases to trimming and J lost 2 bases, with 11 bases between them. CDR3 coding DNA: TGTGCCAGTAGTATAGAGGGCAGGCCCGGCAATCAGCCCCAGCATTTT. Translating gives CASSIEGRPGNQPQHF. Variable domain in full (rest from reference TRBV19 and TRBJ1-5): DGGITQSPKYLFRKEGQNVTLSCEQNLNHDAMYWYRQDPGQGLRLIYYSQIVNDFQKGDIAEGYSVSREKKESFPLTVTSAQKNPTAFYLCASSIEGRPGNQPQHFGDGTRLSIL.